The clone carrying this T cell receptor beta chain was recorded once. As yet, its antigen is unknown. The V and J ends lost 2 bases and 0 bases, in that order; junction bases with no gene match: 3. Germline V lookup: CDR1 LNHNV, CDR2 YYDKDF (reference sequence). The CDR3 length is 15 residues. These data originate in a study of immune evolution from preneoplasia to lung adenocarcinoma. Study-level background: HLA loss of heterozygosity: approximately 7.5% AIS, around 16% MIA, about 35% ADC, none AAH. Notes on the study in general: T cell clonality was higher in KRAS-mutant than EGFR-mutant or wild-type nodules.

The protocol was immunoSEQ multiplex PCR, while the TCRdb copy is restricted to in-frame clones and leaves out a portion. Found here are 12,000 to 15,000 clones, roughly four fifths of them singletons; the top ten hold under 3%. Material for sequencing was FFPE minimally invasive lung adenocarcinoma tissue. This sequence joins TRBV15 and TRBJ1-1; 7 bases line up with TRBD1. This clonotype was sampled from a person aged 55-85 years with lung adenocarcinoma. The DNA of the CDR3 is TGTGCCACCAGCAGACGGACAGGATTGAACACTGAAGCTTTCTTT. Its protein is CATSRRTGLNTEAFF.